What follows are 29 T cell receptor beta chains derived from one specimen sequenced in a study of blood T cell repertoires in COVID-19. Profiled with immunoSEQ multiplex PCR; TCRdb holds only in-frame clones, not every one. The data hold just over 50,000 clones, with about nine tenths observed a single time. Sequencing used peripheral blood. All receptors come from a man between 65 and 85 years old with acute or convalescent COVID-19.

This chain links TRBV7-9 with TRBJ1-5; D not certain. This CDR3 is built from 14 residues. The germline V gene encodes CDR1 SEHNR and CDR2 FQNEAQ (reference sequence). The V end lost 3 bases, the J end lost 0 bases, and 6 bases lay between the germline ends. In DNA form, the CDR3 reads TGTGCCAGCAGCTTCGGGAATAGCAATCAGCCCCAGCATTTT. Amino acids: CASSFGNSNQPQHF.

The CDR3 protein is CASSLERWTGADYGYTF. The CDR3 DNA follows: TGTGCCAGCAGCTTAGAGCGTTGGACAGGGGCCGACTATGGCTACACCTTC. The J gene is TRBJ1-2, the V gene TRBV7-8, with TRBD1 identical over 9 bases. The J segment lost 3 bases and the V segment lost 1 base, leaving 9 bases of the junction unmatched. Per germline, CDR1 SGHVS and CDR2 FQNEAQ. The CDR3 is 17 residues long.

The chain employs TRBV11-2 and TRBJ1-2, with D perhaps matching TRBD1 (5 bases). Germline CDR1 SGHAT, CDR2 FQNNGV. Trimming pared 5 bases from V and 5 bases from J, leaving 18 bases between. The CDR3 runs 15 residues. The CDR3 sequence: CASSTTGTALYGYTF. The CDR3 bases are TGTGCCAGCAGCACCACCGGGACTGCACTTTATGGCTACACCTTC.

The sample holds a few counts of this clone. The J gene is TRBJ1-4, the V gene TRBV20-1, with a tentative D call TRBD1 (6 bases). CDR1 and CDR2 from the germline V gene are DFQATT and SNEGSKA (reference sequence). The CDR3 runs to 11 residues. The CDR3 region is CRGAGEEKLFF. DNA of the CDR3: TGCAGAGGGGCAGGGGAGGAAAAACTGTTTTTT.

The CDR3 sequence is CASSLGGRNEKLFF. In DNA, the CDR3 is TGTGCCAGCAGCTTGGGGGGGCGGAATGAAAAACTGTTTTTT. The rearrangement links TRBV5-4 to TRBJ1-4; the D gene is possibly TRBD1 (6 bases). The germline V gene encodes CDR1 SGHNT and CDR2 YYREEE (reference sequence). V was pared by 0 bases and J by 5 bases, with 8 bases between. This CDR3 spans 14 amino acids.

This clone was seen a single time. The V call is TRBV14, the J call TRBJ1-4, with no clear D. The CDR3 is 14 residues long. V lost 1 base and J 8 bases, leaving 11 bases between the germline ends. Germline assignment: CDR1 SGHDN and CDR2 FVKESK. The CDR3 protein is CASSQVGAGEKLFF. The DNA for the CDR3 is TGTGCCAGCAGCCAAGTCGGAGCCGGCGAAAAACTGTTTTTT.

The V gene is TRBV3-1 (or the pseudogene TRBV3-2), the J gene TRBJ2-7, with D possibly TRBD2 on 6 matching bases. CDR3 size: 15 residues. CDR1 is LGHDT and CDR2 is YNNKEL in the germline V gene (reference sequence). The germline V and J ends were trimmed by 4 bases and 2 bases, with 15 bases remaining between them. CDR3 sequence: CASSLGPPGAYEQYF. CDR3 DNA sequence: TGTGCCAGCAGCCTGGGCCCGCCGGGAGCCTACGAGCAGTACTTC.

The rearrangement joins TRBV14 to TRBJ2-2; no clear D gene. CDR1 is SGHDN, CDR2 FVKESK, per germline. The CDR3 has 14 amino acids. Trimming stripped 1 base from V and 5 bases from J, with 8 bases between. The CDR3 protein is CASSQAARTGELFF. Written as DNA, the CDR3 is TGTGCCAGCAGCCAAGCCGCCAGAACCGGGGAGCTGTTTTTT.

The gene calls are TRBV28 and TRBJ2-1; 9 nucleotides align to TRBD2. The length of the CDR3 is 14 residues. J gave up 9 bases and V 2 bases, and 5 bases lay outside the gene matches. Germline V gene data show CDR1 as MDHEN and CDR2 as SYDVKM. DNA of the CDR3: TGTGCCAGCAGTTTAGCGGGGGGGTTTCTTGAGCAGTTCTTC. Its translation: CASSLAGGFLEQFF.

The chain recombines TRBV5-4 with TRBJ2-3, with 7 bases matching TRBD1. With 5 bases clipped from V and 3 bases from J, the junction kept 6 bases outside the gene matches. Germline V lookup: CDR1 SGHNT, CDR2 YYREEE (reference sequence). The length of the CDR3 is 14 residues. Here the CDR3 DNA reads TGTGCCAGCAGTAGACAGGGTGGGACAGATACGCAGTATTTT. It translates to CASSRQGGTDTQYF.

The V call is TRBV24-1, the J call TRBJ2-5, with D perhaps TRBD1 (6 bases). Germline-derived CDR1 and CDR2 are KGHDR and SFDVKD. V was shortened by 3 bases and J by 5 bases, with 15 bases between the two germline ends. The CDR3 loop spans 15 amino acids. This chain's CDR3 is CATSDRLGAEETQYF. The CDR3, as DNA: TGTGCCACCAGTGATCGATTGGGGGCCGAGGAGACCCAGTACTTC.

The chain recombines TRBV7-3 with TRBJ2-5; TRBD2 might be the D (5 bases). V lost 5 bases to trimming and J lost 9 bases, with 19 bases between them. The germline V gene has CDR1 SGHTA and CDR2 FQGTGA. This CDR3 has 14 residues. The CDR3 nucleotides read TGTGCCAGCAGCGCAGGACCGGCGAACGGGGCCCAGTACTTC. Its protein is CASSAGPANGAQYF.

The V and J genes are TRBV24-1 and TRBJ1-5; no clear D gene. This CDR3 region has 15 residues. The germline CDR1 and CDR2 sequences are KGHDR and SFDVKD. V lost 2 bases to trimming and J lost 5 bases, with 12 bases between them. CDR3 coding DNA: TGTGCCACCAGTGATTCAGGACGGGGTTATCAGCCCCAGCATTTT. Translated: CATSDSGRGYQPQHF.

The rearrangement joins TRBV15 to TRBJ2-5; TRBD2 might be the D (5 bases). Germline loops: CDR1 LNHNV, CDR2 YYDKDF (reference sequence). The length of the CDR3 is 15 residues. Between the trimmed V and J ends, which lost 0 bases and 6 bases, there was a span of 14 bases. CDR3 in DNA: TGTGCCACCAGCAGAGATAACGGGGTACGGAAGACCCAGTACTTC. It translates to CATSRDNGVRKTQYF.

The chain has TRBV3-1 (or the pseudogene TRBV3-2) and TRBJ1-4, with D hard to call. V lost 1 base to trimming and J lost 8 bases, with 11 bases between them. CDR1 and CDR2 (germline): LGHDT, YNNKEL (reference sequence). The CDR3 spans 14 residues. CDR3 in amino acids: CASSQVGVEEKLFF. The CDR3 bases are TGTGCCAGCAGCCAAGTCGGTGTTGAAGAAAAACTGTTTTTT.

V and J are TRBV5-1 and TRBJ2-7; D may be TRBD1 (6 bases). The V and J ends lost 6 bases and 2 bases respectively, with 15 bases between them. Per germline, CDR1 SGHRS and CDR2 YFSETQ. The CDR3 loop spans 14 amino acids. The CDR3 coding sequence is TGCGCCAGCAACAGGGACACGGGTACCTACGAGCAGTACTTC. This codes for CASNRDTGTYEQYF.

This clone was observed once. This chain uses TRBV3-1 (or the pseudogene TRBV3-2) with TRBJ2-1; 10 nucleotides align to TRBD2. Looked up from germline, CDR1 is LGHDT and CDR2 is YNNKEL (reference sequence). Germline trimming cut 0 bases from V and 12 bases from J; bases unmatched to any gene: 8. This CDR3 comprises 15 residues. In DNA, the CDR3 is TGTGCCAGCAGCCAAGATAACAGCGGGAGGGCCATGCAGTTCTTC. It is translated as CASSQDNSGRAMQFF.

V gene TRBV27 combines with J gene TRBJ2-4, with 9 positions matching TRBD1. This CDR3 comprises 18 residues. The germline V gene has CDR1 MNHEY and CDR2 SMNVEV (reference sequence). After removal of 3 bases from V and 3 bases from J, the junction contained 12 bases not matched to a gene. The CDR3 spells CASSFRSGTGKGKNIQYF. The DNA for the CDR3 is TGTGCCAGCAGTTTTAGATCCGGGACAGGGAAGGGCAAAAACATTCAGTACTTC.

The V and J genes are TRBV9 and TRBJ2-3, with 8 nucleotides matching TRBD1. The germline CDR1 and CDR2 sequences are SGDLS and YYNGEE. This CDR3 contains 15 residues. With 1 base clipped from V and 3 bases from J, the junction kept 4 bases outside the gene matches. CDR3 nucleotides: TGTGCCAGCAGCGTAAGGACAGGGATGACAGATACGCAGTATTTT. Its translation: CASSVRTGMTDTQYF.

J is TRBJ2-1 and V is TRBV7-6; D is perhaps TRBD1 (5 bases). The V gene's germline CDR1 is SGHVS and CDR2 FNYEAQ. The CDR3 loop spans 16 amino acids. V gave up 1 base and J gave up 2 bases, with 12 bases separating them. CDR3 coding DNA: TGTGCCAGCAGCTTAGGTTCTGGACACACCTACAATGAGCAGTTCTTC. Translating gives CASSLGSGHTYNEQFF.

V and J are TRBV6-5 and TRBJ2-7; 7 nucleotides agree with TRBD2. Losses at the gene ends were 8 bases for V and 3 bases for J; bases not matched to a gene: 4. Germline CDR1 MNHEY, CDR2 SVGAGI. This CDR3 spans 12 amino acids. CDR3 DNA sequence: TGTGCCAGCGGGAGGGCTCTCTACGAGCAGTACTTC. It specifies CASGRALYEQYF.

The table lists this clone with a few counts. V is TRBV5-1 and J is TRBJ2-7; D possibly corresponds to TRBD1 (5 bases). V lost 3 bases and J lost 6, with 16 bases in between. The CDR3 covers 14 residues. Germline V CDR1 and CDR2: SGHRS, YFSETQ. In DNA, the CDR3 is TGCGCCAGCAGCTCACAGGTATTCAATGGCGAGCAGTACTTC. The encoded protein is CASSSQVFNGEQYF. The full variable domain, completed using reference TRBV5-1 and TRBJ2-7, is KAGVTQTPRYLIKTRGQQVTLSCSPISGHRSVSWYQQTPGQGLQFLFEYFSETQRNKGNFPGRFSGRQFSNSRSEMNVSTLELGDSALYLCASSSQVFNGEQYFGPGTRLTVT.

This chain connects TRBV4-3 to TRBJ2-5, with 14 bases identical to TRBD2. This CDR3 comprises 20 residues. Germline assignment: CDR1 LGHNA and CDR2 YSLEER. V lost 0 bases, J lost 2 bases, and 11 bases stayed unmatched. The CDR3 DNA is TGCGCCAGCAGCCAAGAGTTAAGTGGGACTAGCGGGGGACGTCAAGAGACCCAGTACTTC. Translating gives CASSQELSGTSGGRQETQYF.

The CDR3 DNA reads as TGCGCCAGCAGCTTGGAATTCAGTAACACTGAAGCTTTCTTT. This translates into CASSLEFSNTEAFF. The V and J genes are TRBV5-1 and TRBJ1-1; D unclear. The CDR3 totals 14 residues. Germline values: CDR1 SGHRS, CDR2 YFSETQ. V lost 0 bases to trimming and J lost 2 bases, with 8 bases between them. The whole variable domain, remainder taken from reference TRBV5-1 and TRBJ1-1, is KAGVTQTPRYLIKTRGQQVTLSCSPISGHRSVSWYQQTPGQGLQFLFEYFSETQRNKGNFPGRFSGRQFSNSRSEMNVSTLELGDSALYLCASSLEFSNTEAFFGQGTRLTVV.

The rearrangement links TRBV5-1 to TRBJ2-2; possible D gene TRBD2, 6 bases. CDR1 and CDR2 from the germline V gene are SGHRS and YFSETQ. V was trimmed by 3 bases and J by 5 bases, leaving 14 bases between them. CDR3 length: 15 residues. Here the CDR3 DNA reads TGCGCCAGCAGCTCCCCGGGAAGCGGGACCGGGGAGCTGTTTTTT. It is translated as CASSSPGSGTGELFF.

The chain recombines TRBV7-3 with TRBJ2-3; maybe TRBD2 (6 bases). The CDR3 extends over 14 amino acids. CDR1 and CDR2 (germline): SGHTA, FQGTGA. With 5 bases removed from V and 1 base from J, the gap between germline ends came to 10 bases. CDR3 protein: CASSPLAGTDTQYF. In nucleotides, the CDR3 is TGTGCCAGCAGCCCATTAGCGGGCACAGATACGCAGTATTTT.

The table lists this clone with a few counts. The chain combines TRBV6-5 with TRBJ1-2; TRBD1 matches at 7 bases. V was pared by 6 bases and J by 11 bases, with 15 bases of the junction left unmatched. CDR1 MNHEY and CDR2 SVGAGI come from the germline V gene. The CDR3 contains 14 residues. CDR3 coding DNA: TGTGCCAGCAGACACCGGGACAGTCAAGACCTATACACCTTC. Translation gives CASRHRDSQDLYTF.

The chain links TRBV24-1 to TRBJ2-3, with 9 positions matching TRBD1. CDR3 length: 16 amino acids. Losses at the gene ends were 3 bases for V and 3 bases for J; bases not matched to a gene: 6. Germline V gene sequence: CDR1 KGHDR, CDR2 SFDVKD. CDR3 protein: CATSDATGGYTDTQYF. In DNA, the CDR3 is TGTGCCACCAGTGATGCCACAGGGGGCTATACAGATACGCAGTATTTT.

This rearrangement joins TRBV6-4 to TRBJ2-1; 7 nucleotides match TRBD2. J was trimmed by 7 bases and V by 0 bases; bases with no gene match: 3. Germline V gene data show CDR1 as MRHNA and CDR2 as SNTAGT. This CDR3 comprises 14 residues. The CDR3 region is CASSDSGGVNEQFF. In DNA form, the CDR3 reads TGTGCCAGCAGTGACTCGGGGGGGGTAAATGAGCAGTTCTTC.